This TCR beta chain is from a study of technical replicates of blood from a handful of donors. Assay: immunoSEQ multiplex PCR; the TCRdb copy retains only in-frame clones and omits some. The data show tens of thousands of clones, around nine tenths seen once. V shed 5 bases, J shed 2 bases, and the junction held 5 bases outside the gene matches. Germline CDR1 is SGHRS and CDR2 is YFSETQ. The CDR3 is 15 amino acids. This receptor was obtained from a human donor in good health. Some clones in this sample may be carry-over from other donors' samples. Input material: PBMCs. The chain has TRBV5-1 and TRBJ2-1; 9 bases map to TRBD1. The CDR3 loop is CASRTTGGPYNEQFF. CDR3 bases: TGCGCCAGCAGGACTACAGGGGGCCCCTACAATGAGCAGTTCTTC.